What follows are 11 T cell receptor beta chains derived from one specimen sequenced in a study of regulatory T cells in long-lasting Graves disease. Described time point: newly diagnosed GD, antithyroid drugs for less than 3 months. RNA isolated from PBMCs was used to make the TCR library. Investigators prepared the TCR beta libraries by applying iRepertoire HTBI primers and Arm-PCR of CDR3 regions. From the multiplex PCR reads, TCRdb called clonotypes with MiXCR, one entry per CDR3 protein. The table lists 500,000 or so distinct CDR3 sequences, roughly a sixth of them singletons. The sample also formed part of further work on T cells in Graves' hyperthyroidism and ophthalmopathy.

Sequenced here: peripheral blood mononuclear cells (PBMCs), sampled at new diagnosis, from a patient treated with antithyroid drugs. These receptors were collected from a woman aged 40 to 65 with Graves disease.

This clonotype was recorded at least ten times. The chain employs TRBV14 and TRBJ2-5, with 11 positions matching TRBD1. The CDR3 is 16 residues long. V was pared by 2 bases and J by 0 bases, with 2 bases of the junction left unmatched. Germline-derived CDR1 and CDR2 are SGHDN and FVKESK. The chain's CDR3 is CASSQRTGGNQETQYF. CDR3 in DNA: TGTGCCAGCAGCCAACGGACAGGGGGCAACCAAGAGACCCAGTACTTC.

The V gene is TRBV4-1, the J gene TRBJ1-2; D gene unclear. The CDR3 has 14 residues. Germline V lookup: CDR1 MGHRA, CDR2 YSYEKL. V was clipped by 1 base and J by 4 bases, with 10 bases between them. DNA for the CDR3: TGCGCCAGCAGCCAAGGGGCGGCAGCCTATGGCTACACCTTC. Translated: CASSQGAAAYGYTF.

This clonotype was seen repeatedly, ten times or more. V gene TRBV7-2 combines with J gene TRBJ1-6, with D possibly matching TRBD1 (5 bases). The CDR3 covers 18 residues. The germline CDR1 and CDR2 sequences are SGHTA and FQGNSA. V was trimmed by 4 bases and J by 7 bases, leaving 23 bases between them. The CDR3 is CASSSRPHSGSGNSPLHF. The DNA for the CDR3 is TGTGCCAGCAGCTCCCGCCCGCACTCGGGTTCAGGGAATTCACCCCTCCACTTT.

The rearrangement uses TRBV20-1 and TRBJ2-7, with 9 bases matching TRBD1. The CDR3 has 14 residues. With V trimmed by 1 base and J by 4 bases, 5 bases remained unmatched. Looked up from germline, CDR1 is DFQATT and CDR2 is SNEGSKA (reference sequence). The CDR3 sequence: CSARVWDREYEQYF. The CDR3, as DNA: TGCAGTGCTAGAGTTTGGGACAGGGAGTACGAGCAGTACTTC.

This clonotype was recorded a few times. V and J are TRBV4-1 and TRBJ2-1; D remains unclear. Germline CDR1 reads MGHRA; CDR2 reads YSYEKL. The CDR3 totals 16 residues. The germline V and J ends were trimmed by 2 bases and 5 bases, with 16 bases remaining between them. CDR3 DNA: TGCGCCAGCAGCCAAATCTTTTTCTCCGCTAACAATGAGCAGTTCTTC. It specifies CASSQIFFSANNEQFF.

The chain joins TRBV5-6 to TRBJ1-3; the D gene is possibly TRBD1 (6 bases). V was cut by 3 bases and J by 0 bases, with 13 bases left in between. CDR3 length: 16 amino acids. In germline, CDR1 is SGHDT, CDR2 YYEEEE. CDR3 region: CASSWGLFPSGNTIYF. CDR3 sequence (DNA): TGTGCCAGCAGCTGGGGGCTCTTCCCCTCTGGAAACACCATATATTTT.

This clonotype was seen at least ten times. The gene calls are TRBV3-1 and TRBJ2-3; D gene ambiguous. V was pared by 1 base and J by 4 bases, with 6 bases between. The germline gives CDR1 LGHDT, CDR2 YNNKEL (reference sequence). This CDR3 region has 13 residues. The CDR3 sequence is CASSQGSADTQYF. The CDR3 DNA follows: TGTGCCAGCAGCCAAGGAAGTGCAGATACGCAGTATTTT.

This clonotype was observed at least ten times. V is TRBV2 and J is TRBJ1-5; D is unclear. Trimming removed 4 bases at V and 4 bases at J, with 11 bases between. The CDR3 has 14 amino acids. CDR1 is SNHLY and CDR2 is FYNNEI in the germline V gene. Written as DNA, the CDR3 is TGTGCCAGCAGTGGGGCCCTTTATAATCAGCCCCAGCATTTT. Protein sequence: CASSGALYNQPQHF.

In its sample, this clonotype was seen a few times. The chain uses TRBV5-1 and TRBJ2-3, with D hard to call. The CDR3 runs 18 residues. Trimming took 0 bases from V and 5 from J, leaving 22 bases between them. The V gene's germline CDR1 is SGHRS and CDR2 YFSETQ. Here the CDR3 reads CASSLAKRPGIEIDTQYF. The CDR3 DNA reads TGCGCCAGCAGCTTGGCAAAACGTCCTGGGATCGAGATAGATACGCAGTATTTT.

This clonotype has a handful of counts. The V and J genes are TRBV27 and TRBJ2-7, with TRBD1 matching over 9 bases. This CDR3 is built from 16 residues. Losses at the gene ends were 8 bases for V and 0 bases for J; bases not matched to a gene: 11. CDR1 and CDR2 from the germline V gene are MNHEY and SMNVEV (reference sequence). The CDR3 sequence: CASSRRDRALSYEQYF. Written as DNA, the CDR3 is TGTGCCAGCTCTAGACGGGACAGGGCCCTCTCCTACGAGCAGTACTTC.

This chain links TRBV10-1 with TRBJ1-1; D is ambiguous. CDR3 size: 13 residues. CDR1 is WNHNN and CDR2 is SYGVQD in the germline V gene (reference sequence). Trimming took off 6 bases at V and 0 bases at J, with 8 bases between the two ends. The CDR3 nucleotides are TGCGCCAGCAGCGACAAGATGAACACTGAAGCTTTCTTT. It specifies CASSDKMNTEAFF.